These 15 T cell receptor beta chains were sequenced from one sample in a study of OX40 agonist ivuxolimab in advanced cancers. Method: immunoSEQ multiplex PCR; TCRdb's copy keeps in-frame clones and lacks some. The sample includes roughly 69,000 clones, 70% to 90% of them seen just once. The specimen comprised CD4+ or CD8+ T cells sorted from blood, sampled in a trial of the OX40 agonist ivuxolimab. The source is an adult with an advanced solid tumor such as melanoma, head and neck, liver or kidney cancer.

The chain uses TRBV5-1 and TRBJ2-5; 7 bases are shared with TRBD1. Germline V gene lookup returns CDR1 SGHRS and CDR2 YFSETQ. CDR3 length equals 16 residues. With V trimmed by 4 bases and J by 2 bases, 11 bases remained unmatched. For the CDR3, the DNA is TGCGCCAGCAGCCCCCGGGGTGGGACAGAACAAGAGACCCAGTACTTC. This encodes CASSPRGGTEQETQYF.

This CDR3 is CASSLASELQETQYF. Written as DNA, the CDR3 is TGCGCCAGCAGCTTGGCTAGCGAGCTACAAGAGACCCAGTACTTC. The chain is built from TRBV5-1 and TRBJ2-5; possibly TRBD2 for D (6 bases). V lost 0 bases and J lost 2, with 11 bases in between. The CDR3 extends over 15 amino acids. CDR1 SGHRS and CDR2 YFSETQ come from the germline V gene.

This chain connects TRBV15 to TRBJ1-4; TRBD1 is a possible D gene (5 bases). CDR1 is LNHNV, CDR2 YYDKDF, per germline (reference sequence). V dropped 2 bases and J dropped 6 bases, with 13 bases sitting between them. CDR3 length equals 15 residues. DNA of the CDR3: TGTGCCACCAGCAGATCGGACATACGGGATGAAAAACTGTTTTTT. This encodes CATSRSDIRDEKLFF.

This clone turned up a few times. The chain links TRBV5-1 to TRBJ2-2, with D unresolved. This CDR3 is built from 16 residues. CDR1 and CDR2 from the germline V gene are SGHRS and YFSETQ. V lost 0 bases and J lost 0, with 9 bases in between. Written as DNA, the CDR3 is TGCGCCAGCAGCTTGGTGGTGGCCGCGAACACCGGGGAGCTGTTTTTT. Translated, it gives CASSLVVAANTGELFF.

The chain combines TRBV28 with TRBJ1-5; 7 nucleotides match TRBD1. The CDR3 has 18 residues. The V gene end was trimmed by 5 bases and the J gene end by 4 bases; junction bases not matched to a gene: 17. Per germline, CDR1 MDHEN and CDR2 SYDVKM. CDR3 amino acids: CASSPQGKGISRNQPQHF. The DNA of the CDR3 is TGTGCCAGCAGTCCACAGGGGAAGGGTATATCAAGAAATCAGCCCCAGCATTTT.

The rearrangement links TRBV7-2 to TRBJ2-2, with 8 bases aligning to TRBD1. The V gene end was trimmed by 6 bases and the J gene end by 5 bases; junction bases not matched to a gene: 5. In germline, CDR1 is SGHTA, CDR2 FQGNSA. The CDR3 extends over 14 amino acids. CDR3 amino acids: CASSSGGKTGELFF. In DNA, the CDR3 is TGTGCCAGCAGTTCAGGGGGCAAAACCGGGGAGCTGTTTTTT.

The rearrangement uses TRBV14 and TRBJ1-1; D gene unclear. Germline CDR1 reads SGHDN; CDR2 reads FVKESK. The CDR3 totals 16 residues. V dropped 3 bases and J dropped 7 bases, with 21 bases sitting between them. CDR3 sequence reads: CASSHRVYQSGIEAFF. For the CDR3, the DNA is TGTGCCAGCAGCCATCGGGTGTACCAGAGTGGAATTGAAGCTTTCTTT.

V usage is TRBV19 and J usage is TRBJ1-5; D remains ambiguous. The germline V gene encodes CDR1 LNHDA and CDR2 SQIVND (reference sequence). CDR3 length equals 13 residues. The V and J ends lost 9 bases and 0 bases respectively, with 9 bases between them. CDR3 in amino acids: CASRTYSNQPQHF. Written as DNA, the CDR3 is TGTGCCAGCCGGACCTATAGCAATCAGCCCCAGCATTTT. Full variable domain (outside the CDR3, taken from reference TRBV19 and TRBJ1-5): DGGITQSPKYLFRKEGQNVTLSCEQNLNHDAMYWYRQDPGQGLRLIYYSQIVNDFQKGDIAEGYSVSREKKESFPLTVTSAQKNPTAFYLCASRTYSNQPQHFGDGTRLSIL.

The chain links TRBV30 to TRBJ1-2, with D maybe TRBD1 (6 bases). Trimming took 4 bases from V and 6 from J, leaving 15 bases between them. The CDR3 runs 13 residues. CDR1 GTSNPN and CDR2 SVGIG come from the germline V gene (reference sequence). This chain's CDR3 is CAWTVFRGNGYTF. The CDR3 coding sequence is TGTGCCTGGACGGTCTTTAGGGGGAATGGCTACACCTTC.

V is TRBV5-6 and J is TRBJ2-2; no clear D gene. Germline V lookup: CDR1 SGHDT, CDR2 YYEEEE. This CDR3 is 16 amino acids long. V gave up 1 base and J gave up 3 bases, with 13 bases separating them. CDR3 loop: CASSLSRLWDTGELFF. The CDR3 coding sequence is TGTGCCAGCAGCTTGAGCCGTCTCTGGGACACCGGGGAGCTGTTTTTT.

CDR3 region: CASSETRENREGYTF. CDR3 nucleotide sequence: TGTGCCAGCAGTGAAACTCGGGAGAACAGGGAAGGCTACACCTTC. The V and J genes are TRBV2 and TRBJ1-2, with D perhaps TRBD1 (6 bases). Germline CDR1 is SNHLY and CDR2 is FYNNEI. V lost 2 bases, J lost 8 bases, and 18 bases lay in between. The CDR3 sequence is 15 residues long.

The rearrangement links TRBV27 to TRBJ1-1; D remains unclear. The CDR3 covers 13 residues. V lost 3 bases and J 1 base, leaving 6 bases between the germline ends. Germline V lookup: CDR1 MNHEY, CDR2 SMNVEV (reference sequence). The CDR3 sequence: CASSFTANTEAFF. The CDR3 coding sequence is TGTGCCAGCAGTTTCACCGCGAACACTGAAGCTTTCTTT.

This clone was observed a handful of times. A read error may account for a junction end that differs from germline. This sequence joins TRBV6-5 and TRBJ2-7; 10 bases agree with TRBD2. CDR1 is MNHEY and CDR2 is SVGAGI in the germline V gene. The CDR3 spans 13 residues. The CDR3 sequence: CASRTAGGRERYF. The CDR3 DNA is TGTGCCAGCAGAACAGCGGGAGGGAGGGAGCGGTACTTC.

The V call is TRBV27, the J call TRBJ1-2, with 9 nucleotides matching TRBD1. The V gene end was trimmed by 8 bases and the J gene end by 5 bases; junction bases not matched to a gene: 9. The CDR3 covers 14 residues. Per the germline V gene, CDR1 is MNHEY and CDR2 is SMNVEV (reference sequence). The CDR3 nucleotides are TGTGCCAGCCTGGCACCCGGGACAGGGTATGGCTACACCTTC. Translating it yields CASLAPGTGYGYTF.

This sequence joins TRBV30 and TRBJ2-1, with 11 bases that match TRBD2. Germline V gene sequence: CDR1 GTSNPN, CDR2 SVGIG (reference sequence). The CDR3 totals 16 residues. Trimming removed 3 bases from V and 9 bases from J; junction bases left unmatched: 13. The CDR3 DNA sequence: TGTGCCTGGAGGAAAGGCCTACTAGCGGGGGTGGGTGAGCAGTTCTTC. As protein: CAWRKGLLAGVGEQFF. The entire variable domain, with the rest obtained from reference TRBV30 and TRBJ2-1, is as follows: SQTIHQWPATLVQPVGSPLSLECTVEGTSNPNLYWYRQAAGRGLQLLFYSVGIGQISSEVPQNLSASRPQDRQFILSSKKLLLSDSGFYLCAWRKGLLAGVGEQFFGPGTRLTVL.